The rows below give T cell receptor beta chains drawn from one sample of a study of cytomegalovirus exposure and HLA in healthy donors. Libraries were prepared by immunoSEQ multiplex PCR; TCRdb keeps only in-frame clonotypes and omits some of them. The data hold 240,000 or so clones, with 82% observed a single time. The sequenced sample was PBMCs. Every receptor here comes from a woman aged 35 to 49 in good health and CMV-seropositive. The CDR3 runs from the conserved cysteine through the conserved F or W. The D gene is left open where the match is weak. Some rows have no size entry. The others give once, few or many, or a class for an expanded clone.

TRBV13	TRBJ1-2	TRBD1	NA	TGTGCCAGCAGCCCTACCAGGGGGACTAACTATGGCTACACCTTC	CASSPTRGTNYGYTF
TRBV2	TRBJ1-1	NA	NA	TGTGCCAGCAGTAACGGAGAAATGAACACTGAAGCTTTCTTT	CASSNGEMNTEAFF
TRBV9	TRBJ1-5	NA	NA	TGTGCCAGCAGCGCGGGGGGGAGCAATCAGCCCCAGCATTTT	CASSAGGSNQPQHF
TRBV10-3	TRBJ2-7	TRBD2	NA	TGTGCCGTCGGGAGGGACAACTCCTACGAGCAGTACTTC	CAVGRDNSYEQYF
TRBV5-1	TRBJ2-7	TRBD2	NA	TGCGCCAGCAGCTTGGTGTTAGCGGGGCGGTACGAGCAGTACTTC	CASSLVLAGRYEQYF
TRBV11-2	TRBJ1-1	TRBD1	NA	TGTGCCAGCAGCTCAGGGGGCGGGACTGAAGCTTTCTTT	CASSSGGGTEAFF
TRBV7-2	TRBJ1-4	TRBD1	few	TGTGCCAGCAGCCCTGGGACAGCAACTAATGAAAAACTGTTTTTT	CASSPGTATNEKLFF
TRBV10-2	TRBJ2-1	NA	few	TGCGCCAGCAGTGAATACTTATTCAATGAGCAGTTCTTC	CASSEYLFNEQFF
TRBV29-1	TRBJ2-1	TRBD2	few	TGCAGCGCCGGGGGGAGGGTCAATGAGCAGTTCTTC	CSAGGRVNEQFF
TRBV18	TRBJ1-4	TRBD1	NA	TGTGCCAGCTCATACGGACAGGGGGAGCAAAAACTGTTTTTT	CASSYGQGEQKLFF
TRBV2	TRBJ2-5	TRBD2	once	TGTGCCAGCAGTGAACAGCGGGGGGGCACTGAGACCCAGTACTTC	CASSEQRGGTETQYF
TRBV27	TRBJ2-2	TRBD2	NA	TGTGCCAGCAGTTCAACCATAGCGGGGGGGACCGGGGAGCTGTTTTTT	CASSSTIAGGTGELFF
TRBV5-5	TRBJ2-1	TRBD2	NA	TGTGCCAGCAGACCGAGGTGGGAGGGGAGCTCCTACAATGAGCAGTTCTTC	CASRPRWEGSSYNEQFF
TRBV7-2	TRBJ2-5	NA	NA	TGTGCCAGCAGCTTTCTTGAGACCCAGTACTTC	CASSFLETQYF
TRBV7-8	TRBJ2-3	TRBD2	NA	TGTGCCAGCAGCTTTCGCGGGAGGGGTGCAGATACGCAGTATTTT	CASSFRGRGADTQYF
TRBV11-3	TRBJ2-1	TRBD1	NA	TGTGCCAGCAGTCTTGACAGGGGTAAAGGCAATGAGCAGTTCTTC	CASSLDRGKGNEQFF
TRBV4-1	TRBJ2-7	NA	NA	TGCGCCAGCAGCCAAAACAGCTACGAGCAGTACTTC	CASSQNSYEQYF
TRBV7-8	TRBJ1-4	TRBD1	NA	TGTGCCAGCAGCTTGTCCACAGGGGCCTATGAAAAACTGTTTTTT	CASSLSTGAYEKLFF
TRBV7-3	TRBJ1-1	TRBD1	NA	TGTGCCAGCCGCACAGGGGGGAGCACTGAAGCTTTCTTT	CASRTGGSTEAFF
TRBV29-1	TRBJ2-1	NA	once	TGCAGCGCCGCTCAGGGGAATTGGAACAATGAGCAGTTCTTC	CSAAQGNWNNEQFF
TRBV6-5	TRBJ1-1	TRBD1	NA	TGTGCCAGCAGTCTCGGGACAGACGCTGAAGCTTTCTTT	CASSLGTDAEAFF
TRBV5-1	TRBJ2-1	TRBD2	NA	TGCGCCAGCAGCCCTACTAGCGGATACTACAATGAGCAGTTCTTC	CASSPTSGYYNEQFF
TRBV5-1	TRBJ2-1	NA	NA	TGCGCCAGCAGCTTATCTCTGGGGCCCAATGAGCAGTTCTTC	CASSLSLGPNEQFF
TRBV28	TRBJ1-1	TRBD1	NA	TGTGCCAGCAGTTTCCAGTCAGGGGGATACACTGAAGCTTTCTTT	CASSFQSGGYTEAFF
TRBV11-2	TRBJ2-1	NA	NA	TGTGCCAGCAGCTCGTTAAGGGGTATTGGGAATGAGCAGTTCTTC	CASSSLRGIGNEQFF
TRBV5-8	TRBJ1-1	TRBD1	large	TGTGCCAGCAGCGTCAGGGGGCGCCGGACTGAAGCTTTCTTT	CASSVRGRRTEAFF
TRBV7-8	TRBJ1-4	TRBD1	NA	TGTGCCAGCAGCTCGGACAGGGTTAATGAAAAACTGTTTTTT	CASSSDRVNEKLFF
TRBV27	TRBJ2-7	NA	NA	TGTGCCAGCAGTTTATCAGACAACCCCTACGAGCAGTACTTC	CASSLSDNPYEQYF
TRBV4-2	TRBJ1-6	NA	NA	TGTGCCAGCAGCGACCAACAGGCAAATAATTCACCCCTCCACTTT	CASSDQQANNSPLHF
TRBV30	TRBJ2-7	NA	NA	TGTGCCTGGCGACAGGCATACGAGCAGTACTTC	CAWRQAYEQYF
TRBV5-1	TRBJ2-7	TRBD1	NA	TGCGCCAGCAGCTTCGGACAGGGGGCTAGCGAGCAGTACTTC	CASSFGQGASEQYF
TRBV9	TRBJ1-2	TRBD1	NA	TGTGCCAGCAGCTTGGAAGCCGGGACAGGGATCTATGGCTACACCTTC	CASSLEAGTGIYGYTF
TRBV27	TRBJ1-2	TRBD1	NA	TGTGCCAGCAGTTTATCGGCGGGACAGGGGTATGGCTACACCTTC	CASSLSAGQGYGYTF
TRBV10-1	TRBJ2-2	TRBD1	NA	TGCGCCAGCAGCGAAGACAGGGGGCGGAACACGAACACCGGGGAGCTGTTTTTT	CASSEDRGRNTNTGELFF
TRBV4-3	TRBJ2-1	TRBD2	NA	TGCGCCAGCAGCCAAGGCACGTCTGGCGGGGGGGGCGGTGAGCAGTTCTTC	CASSQGTSGGGGGEQFF
TRBV6-5	TRBJ1-5	TRBD1	once	TGTGCCAGCAGTTACTCAGGGGGCAGGGGTCAGCCCCAGCATTTT	CASSYSGGRGQPQHF
TRBV6-5	TRBJ2-5	NA	NA	TGTGCCAGCGCCCGGGGGCTAGCGGTACAAGAGACCCAGTACTTC	CASARGLAVQETQYF
TRBV7-8	TRBJ2-3	TRBD2	NA	TGTGCCAGCAGCTCCCCAGCGGGACTAGCGGGAGATACGCAGTATTTT	CASSSPAGLAGDTQYF
TRBV29-1	TRBJ1-1	NA	NA	TGCAGCGCCCGCGGGGTCAGACTGAACACTGAAGCTTTCTTT	CSARGVRLNTEAFF
TRBV7-2	TRBJ2-7	TRBD1	NA	TGTGCCAGCAGCTTACTACAGGGGGCGGGAGAGCAGTACTTC	CASSLLQGAGEQYF
TRBV11-1	TRBJ1-3	NA	NA	TGTGCCAGCAGCTTAATAGGAGACTCTGGAAACACCATATATTTT	CASSLIGDSGNTIYF
TRBV7-2	TRBJ1-1	TRBD1	NA	TGTGCCAGCAGCTTCCAATCAGGGCAGGGGGTTGTTGAAGCTTTCTTT	CASSFQSGQGVVEAFF
TRBV7-8	TRBJ2-7	TRBD1	NA	TGTGCCAGCAGCTTAGGGACAGGGTCTTACCCCTACGAGCAGTACTTC	CASSLGTGSYPYEQYF
TRBV10-1	TRBJ2-1	NA	NA	TGCGCCAGCAGTGTGACCGGAGGATATCAGTTCTTC	CASSVTGGYQFF
TRBV19	TRBJ2-7	NA	NA	TGTGCCAGTAGTATTGGGAGGAGGTACGAGCAGTACTTC	CASSIGRRYEQYF